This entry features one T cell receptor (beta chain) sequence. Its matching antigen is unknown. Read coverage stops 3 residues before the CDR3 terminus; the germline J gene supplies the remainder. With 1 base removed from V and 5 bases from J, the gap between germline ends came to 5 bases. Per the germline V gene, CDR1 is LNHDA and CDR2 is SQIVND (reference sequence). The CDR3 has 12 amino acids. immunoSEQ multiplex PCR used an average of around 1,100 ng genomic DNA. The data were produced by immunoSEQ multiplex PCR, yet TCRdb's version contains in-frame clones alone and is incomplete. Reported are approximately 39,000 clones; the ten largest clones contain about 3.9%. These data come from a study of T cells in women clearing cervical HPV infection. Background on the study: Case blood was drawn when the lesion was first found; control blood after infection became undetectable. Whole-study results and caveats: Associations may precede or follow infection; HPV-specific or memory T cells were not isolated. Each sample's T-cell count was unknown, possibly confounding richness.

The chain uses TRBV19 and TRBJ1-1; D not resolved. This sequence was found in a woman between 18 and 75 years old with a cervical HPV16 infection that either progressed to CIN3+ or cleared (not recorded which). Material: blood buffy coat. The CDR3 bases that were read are TGTGCCAGTAGTATAGGCAGGACTGAA. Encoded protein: CASSIGRTE. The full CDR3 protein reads CASSIGRTEAFF.